Presented here are 12 T cell receptor beta chains from one specimen sequenced in a study of CD8 T cells in ankylosing spondylitis. TCRdb called the 5' RACE reads again in MiXCR, with one record for every CDR3 protein. Altogether roughly 40,000 distinct CDR3 sequences are present, 11% being singletons, with the ten largest covering around 1.5%. Sequencing was carried out using blood, either unsorted or a sorted T cell fraction (not recorded which). The source of these receptors is a male donor with ankylosing spondylitis or in good health (not recorded which).

This clonotype turned up a few times. V is TRBV28 and J is TRBJ1-1; D is perhaps TRBD1 (5 bases). The V end lost 6 bases, the J end lost 6 bases, and 14 bases lay between the germline ends. Per the germline V gene, CDR1 is MDHEN and CDR2 is SYDVKM. This CDR3 has 13 residues. For the CDR3, the DNA is TGTGCCAGCAGGTCTGCAGGGCTCCCTGAAGCTTTCTTT. This gives the protein CASRSAGLPEAFF.

The gene calls are TRBV3-1 and TRBJ1-6; no clear D. The germline V gene has CDR1 LGHDT and CDR2 YNNKEL (reference sequence). This CDR3 is built from 18 residues. V lost 0 bases, J lost 0 bases, and 12 bases lay in between. The CDR3 sequence is CASSQDPGAGSYNSPLHF. The CDR3 nucleotides are TGTGCCAGCAGCCAAGATCCCGGAGCGGGCTCCTATAATTCACCCCTCCACTTT.

This clonotype was counted many times. This rearrangement joins TRBV5-1 to TRBJ1-1; 7 bases are a match to TRBD1. The V segment lost 6 bases and the J segment 1 base; nucleotides outside the gene matches: 12. CDR3 size: 16 residues. CDR1 SGHRS and CDR2 YFSETQ come from the germline V gene. The CDR3 spells CASTNSPGTANTEAFF. CDR3 coding DNA: TGCGCCAGCACCAACTCTCCGGGGACAGCGAACACTGAAGCTTTCTTT.

This chain links TRBV6-1 with TRBJ1-1; D is undetermined. The V end was cut by 1 base, the J end by 1 base, with 4 bases between. The germline V gene has CDR1 MNHNS and CDR2 SASEGT. The CDR3 length is 13 residues. The CDR3 region has the DNA TGTGCCAGCAGTGAAGAGGAGAACACTGAAGCTTTCTTT. Amino acid sequence: CASSEEENTEAFF.

This clonotype was counted at least ten times. V gene TRBV9 combines with J gene TRBJ2-5; 7 bases align to TRBD2. The CDR3 totals 13 residues. The V and J ends lost 4 bases and 5 bases, in that order; junction bases with no gene match: 5. Germline loops: CDR1 SGDLS, CDR2 YYNGEE. This CDR3 is CASSPPGGETQYF. CDR3 in DNA: TGTGCCAGCAGCCCCCCCGGGGGGGAGACCCAGTACTTC.

The chain uses TRBV7-2 and TRBJ2-1; either TRBD1 or TRBD2 may supply D (6 bases each). This CDR3 has 15 residues. Germline CDR1 SGHTA, CDR2 FQGNSA. V was pared by 5 bases and J by 2 bases, with 13 bases between. CDR3 nucleotide sequence: TGTGCCAGCAGCCTGGCCGGGGGCGCCTACAATGAGCAGTTCTTC. This translates into CASSLAGGAYNEQFF.

This clonotype was seen a handful of times. The rearrangement uses TRBV29-1 and TRBJ2-3, with D perhaps matching TRBD1 (6 bases). CDR1 SQVTM and CDR2 ANQGSEA come from the germline V gene. The CDR3 runs 14 residues. The germline V and J ends were trimmed by 6 bases and 2 bases, with 15 bases remaining between them. DNA of the CDR3: TGCAGCGTACAGGGTTTTGGGTACACAGATACGCAGTATTTT. It yields the protein CSVQGFGYTDTQYF.

This clonotype has ten or more counts. The J gene is TRBJ2-7, the V gene TRBV12-3 or TRBV12-4, with 9 bases matching TRBD1. V gave up 4 bases and J gave up 3 bases; unmatched junction bases: 7. CDR3 length: 15 amino acids. CDR3: CASSSPGQGIYEQYF. For the CDR3, the DNA is TGTGCCAGCAGTTCGCCGGGACAGGGTATCTACGAGCAGTACTTC.

Details on this clonotype: A much larger clone sits a single nucleotide away, making a read error possible. The chain joins TRBV5-6 to TRBJ2-3; tentatively, D is TRBD2 (5 bases). V gave up 7 bases and J gave up 3 bases, with 9 bases separating them. Germline CDR1 SGHDT, CDR2 YYEEEE. This CDR3 has 12 residues. The CDR3 here is CASDRRTDTQYF. CDR3 coding DNA: TGTGCCAGCGACCGGAGGACAGATACGCAGTATTTT.

In this sample, this clonotype turned up many times. CDR3 residues: CASSSHALGPTGNTIYF. CDR3 in DNA: TGTGCCAGCAGTTCCCATGCCCTGGGACCAACTGGAAACACCATATATTTT. The chain links TRBV12-3 or TRBV12-4 to TRBJ1-3, with TRBD1 as a possible D gene (5 bases). Trimming stripped 4 bases from V and 2 bases from J, with 18 bases between. This CDR3 contains 17 residues.

This clonotype was found many times. The genes are TRBV10-2 and TRBJ2-5; weak D call: TRBD2 (6 bases). Looked up from germline, CDR1 is WSHSY and CDR2 is SAAADI. V gave up 6 bases and J gave up 2 bases, with 22 bases separating them. The CDR3 extends over 17 amino acids. Here the CDR3 DNA reads TGCGCCAGCAGCCCCTCACGGGTCGGGGGAGTACAAGAGACCCAGTACTTC. Its translation is CASSPSRVGGVQETQYF.

The CDR3 sequence: CASSTGGGGGLRNSPLHF. In DNA form, the CDR3 reads TGTGCCAGCAGTACGGGGGGGGGAGGGGGGTTGAGGAATTCACCCCTCCACTTT. V gene TRBV12-3 or TRBV12-4 combines with J gene TRBJ1-6; D may be TRBD1 (6 bases). Trimming pared 5 bases from V and 7 bases from J, leaving 24 bases between. The CDR3 has 18 amino acids.